This TCR beta chain appears in the sequencing data of a study of cytomegalovirus exposure and HLA in healthy donors. Researchers ran the PCR with 60 Vbeta and 13 Jbeta primers. Sequencing used immunoSEQ multiplex PCR; TCRdb keeps in-frame clones, though not all of them. Of some 130,000 clones listed, 81% were seen once; the top ten hold about 0.75%. Study conclusions and caveats: Reports described diagnosis of cytomegalovirus status by the classifier as highly specific and sensitive. Accurate prediction of most subjects' HLA-A and HLA-B alleles from TCR beta sequences was reported. A likely sequencing artifact accounted for one observed cluster of highly shared sequence variants.

The CDR3 loop spans 15 amino acids. CDR1 SGHTA and CDR2 FQGNSA come from the germline V gene. V lost 1 base, J lost 1 base, and 10 bases lay in between. As regards this clone: What it binds is not known.

This chain links TRBV7-2 with TRBJ1-1, with D maybe TRBD1 (6 bases). The sequence was obtained from a man younger than 30 in good health and CMV-seronegative. The specimen sequenced was PBMCs. CDR3 amino acids: CASSLVVGANTEAFF. The CDR3 nucleotides are TGTGCCAGCAGCTTAGTGGTGGGGGCGAACACTGAAGCTTTCTTT.